This T cell receptor (beta chain) was recorded in a study of T cell repertoires in cytomegalovirus infection. Germline CDR1 SGHVS, CDR2 FNYEAQ. This CDR3 region has 16 residues. Trimming removed 5 bases from V and 0 bases from J, with 13 bases in between. TCRdb analysed the reads with MiXCR anew, one entry per CDR3 protein. The repertoire holds about 440,000 distinct CDR3 sequences, roughly 30% seen once, with roughly an eighth in the top ten. The chain recombines TRBV7-6 with TRBJ1-4; D may be TRBD1 (5 bases). This clonotype originated in a human donor in good health (CMV status not recorded). Some clones in this sample may be carry-over from other donors' samples. Sequences were obtained from PBMCs. CDR3 in amino acids: CASSLLSRATNEKLFF. CDR3 in DNA: TGTGCCAGCAGCCTACTTTCCAGGGCAACTAATGAAAAACTGTTTTTT.